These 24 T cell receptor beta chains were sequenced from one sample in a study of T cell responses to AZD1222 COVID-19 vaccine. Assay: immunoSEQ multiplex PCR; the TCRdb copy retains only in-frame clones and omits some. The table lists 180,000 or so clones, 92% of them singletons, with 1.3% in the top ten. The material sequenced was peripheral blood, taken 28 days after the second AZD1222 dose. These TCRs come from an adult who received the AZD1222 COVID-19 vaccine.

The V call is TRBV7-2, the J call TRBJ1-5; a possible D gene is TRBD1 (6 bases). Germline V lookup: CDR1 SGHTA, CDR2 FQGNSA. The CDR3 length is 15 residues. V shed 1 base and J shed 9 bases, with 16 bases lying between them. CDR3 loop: CASSLVTGPQGPQHF. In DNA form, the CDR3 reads TGTGCCAGCAGCTTAGTGACAGGCCCCCAAGGGCCCCAGCATTTT.

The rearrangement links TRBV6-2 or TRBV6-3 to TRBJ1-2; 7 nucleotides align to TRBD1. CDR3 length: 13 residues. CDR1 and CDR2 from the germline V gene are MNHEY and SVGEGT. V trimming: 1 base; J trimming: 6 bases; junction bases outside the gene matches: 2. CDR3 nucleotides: TGTGCCAGCAGTTACTTTGGACAGGATGGCTACACCTTC. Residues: CASSYFGQDGYTF.

CDR3 coding DNA: TGTGCCTGGAGTGTACAGGGGGATTCACCCCTCCACTTT. Encoded protein: CAWSVQGDSPLHF. The chain has TRBV30 and TRBJ1-6; 8 bases match TRBD1. This CDR3 region has 13 residues. CDR1 GTSNPN and CDR2 SVGIG come from the germline V gene (reference sequence). The V segment lost 0 bases and the J segment 8 bases; nucleotides outside the gene matches: 0.

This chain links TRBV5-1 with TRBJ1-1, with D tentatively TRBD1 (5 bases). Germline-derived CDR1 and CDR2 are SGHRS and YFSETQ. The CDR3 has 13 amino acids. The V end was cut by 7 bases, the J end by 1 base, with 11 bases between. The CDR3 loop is CASSLQENTEAFF. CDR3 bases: TGCGCCAGCTCGCTACAGGAGAACACTGAAGCTTTCTTT.

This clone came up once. The CDR3 here is CASNPMAGGGYTDTQYF. CDR3 DNA sequence: TGCGCCAGCAATCCTATGGCGGGAGGGGGTTACACAGATACGCAGTATTTT. The chain uses TRBV5-1 and TRBJ2-3, with 9 bases matching TRBD2. Germline assignment: CDR1 SGHRS and CDR2 YFSETQ. V shed 6 bases and J 2 bases; nucleotides not matched to a gene: 13. The CDR3 spans 17 residues.

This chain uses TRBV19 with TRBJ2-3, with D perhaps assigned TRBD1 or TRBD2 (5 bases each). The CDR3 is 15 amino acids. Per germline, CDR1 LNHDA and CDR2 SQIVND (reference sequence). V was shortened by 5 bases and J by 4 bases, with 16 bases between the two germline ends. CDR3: CASSLGPSMADTQYF. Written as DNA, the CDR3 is TGTGCCAGTAGTCTGGGACCTTCAATGGCAGATACGCAGTATTTT.

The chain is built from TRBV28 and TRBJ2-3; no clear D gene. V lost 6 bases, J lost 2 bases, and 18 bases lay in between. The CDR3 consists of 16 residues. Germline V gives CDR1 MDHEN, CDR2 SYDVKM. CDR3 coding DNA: TGTGCCAGCAGCTTAATCGGTCCAGAGGACACAGATACGCAGTATTTT. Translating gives CASSLIGPEDTDTQYF.

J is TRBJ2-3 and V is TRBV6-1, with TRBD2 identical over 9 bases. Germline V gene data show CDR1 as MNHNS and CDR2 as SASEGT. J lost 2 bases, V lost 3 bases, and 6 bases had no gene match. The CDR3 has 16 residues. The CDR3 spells CASSDIAGVITDTQYF. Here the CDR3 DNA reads TGTGCCAGCAGTGATATAGCGGGGGTGATCACAGATACGCAGTATTTT.

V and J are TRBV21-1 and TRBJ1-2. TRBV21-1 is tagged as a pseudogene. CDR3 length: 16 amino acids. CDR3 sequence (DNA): TGTGCCAGCAGGAAACCAAGGGTGAGTGCTAACTATGGCTACACCTTC. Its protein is CASRKPRVSANYGYTF.

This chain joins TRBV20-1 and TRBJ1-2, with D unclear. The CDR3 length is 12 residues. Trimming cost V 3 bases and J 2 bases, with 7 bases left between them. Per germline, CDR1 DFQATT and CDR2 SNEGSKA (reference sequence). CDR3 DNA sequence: TGCAGTGCTAGTCACGGGAACTATGGCTACACCTTC. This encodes CSASHGNYGYTF.

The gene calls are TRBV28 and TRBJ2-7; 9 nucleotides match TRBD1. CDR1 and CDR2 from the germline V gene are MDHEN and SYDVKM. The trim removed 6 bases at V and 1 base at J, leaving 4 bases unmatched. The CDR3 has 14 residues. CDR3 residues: CASRYRGLSYEQYF. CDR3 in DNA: TGTGCCAGCAGGTACAGGGGGCTGTCCTACGAGCAGTACTTC.

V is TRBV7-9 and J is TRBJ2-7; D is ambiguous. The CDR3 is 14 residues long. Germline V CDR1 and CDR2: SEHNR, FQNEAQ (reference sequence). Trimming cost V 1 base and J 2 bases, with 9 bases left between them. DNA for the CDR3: TGTGCCAGCAGCTTAGGGGCCAGTACCTACGAGCAGTACTTC. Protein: CASSLGASTYEQYF.

The CDR3 sequence: CSVEGQGSSYEQYF. DNA of the CDR3: TGCAGCGTTGAAGGTCAGGGATCCTCCTACGAGCAGTACTTC. This rearrangement joins TRBV29-1 to TRBJ2-7; D might be TRBD1 (5 bases). Trimming took 1 base from V and 0 from J, leaving 10 bases between them. Germline V CDR1 and CDR2: SQVTM, ANQGSEA. CDR3 length: 14 residues.

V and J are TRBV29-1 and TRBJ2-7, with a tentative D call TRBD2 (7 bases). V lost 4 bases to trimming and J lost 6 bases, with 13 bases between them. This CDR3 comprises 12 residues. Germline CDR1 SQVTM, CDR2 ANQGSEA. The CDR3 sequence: CSVVGGQGEQYF. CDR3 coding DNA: TGCAGCGTTGTGGGGGGGCAGGGCGAGCAGTACTTC.

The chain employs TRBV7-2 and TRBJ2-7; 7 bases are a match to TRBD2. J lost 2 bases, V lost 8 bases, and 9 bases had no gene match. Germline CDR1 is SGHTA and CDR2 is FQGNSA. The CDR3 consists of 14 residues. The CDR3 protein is CASGGGGATYEQYF. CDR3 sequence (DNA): TGTGCCAGCGGGGGGGGAGGAGCGACCTACGAGCAGTACTTC.

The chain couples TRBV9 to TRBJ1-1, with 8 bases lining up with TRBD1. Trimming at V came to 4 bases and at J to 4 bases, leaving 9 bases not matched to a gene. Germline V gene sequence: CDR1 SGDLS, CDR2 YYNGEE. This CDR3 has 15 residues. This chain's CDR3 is CASSQWGGQGTEAFF. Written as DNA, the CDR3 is TGTGCCAGCAGCCAGTGGGGAGGACAGGGCACTGAAGCTTTCTTT.

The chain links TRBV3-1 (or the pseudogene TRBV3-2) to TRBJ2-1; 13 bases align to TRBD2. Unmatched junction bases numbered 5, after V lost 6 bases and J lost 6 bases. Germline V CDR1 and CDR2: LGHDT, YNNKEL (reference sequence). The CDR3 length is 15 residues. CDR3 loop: CASRPGLAGFNEQFF. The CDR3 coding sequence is TGTGCCAGCAGACCGGGACTAGCGGGATTCAATGAGCAGTTCTTC.

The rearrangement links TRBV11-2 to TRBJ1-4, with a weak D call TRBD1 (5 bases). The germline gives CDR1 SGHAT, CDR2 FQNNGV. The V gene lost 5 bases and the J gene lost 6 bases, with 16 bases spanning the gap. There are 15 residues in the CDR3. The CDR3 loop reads CASSSNRNLDEKLFF. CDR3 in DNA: TGTGCCAGCAGCAGCAACAGGAACCTCGATGAAAAACTGTTTTTT.

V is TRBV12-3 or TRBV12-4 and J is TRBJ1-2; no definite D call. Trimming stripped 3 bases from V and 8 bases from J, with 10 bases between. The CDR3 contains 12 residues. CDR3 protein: CASSFDGRGYTF. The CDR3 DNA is TGTGCCAGCAGTTTCGACGGACGCGGCTACACCTTC.

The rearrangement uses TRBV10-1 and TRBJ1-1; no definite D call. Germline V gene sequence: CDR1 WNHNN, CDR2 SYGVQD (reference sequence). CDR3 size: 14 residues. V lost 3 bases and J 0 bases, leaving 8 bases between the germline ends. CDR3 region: CASSEALLNTEAFF. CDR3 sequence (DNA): TGCGCCAGCAGTGAAGCCCTCCTGAACACTGAAGCTTTCTTT.

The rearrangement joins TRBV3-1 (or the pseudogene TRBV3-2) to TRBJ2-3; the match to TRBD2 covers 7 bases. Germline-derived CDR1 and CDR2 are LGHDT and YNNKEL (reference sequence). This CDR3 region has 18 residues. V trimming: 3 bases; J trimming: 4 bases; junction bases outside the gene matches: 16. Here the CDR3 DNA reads TGTGCCAGCAGCCACCAAGGATTGGTAAGCGGGAAGGCAGATACGCAGTATTTT. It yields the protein CASSHQGLVSGKADTQYF.

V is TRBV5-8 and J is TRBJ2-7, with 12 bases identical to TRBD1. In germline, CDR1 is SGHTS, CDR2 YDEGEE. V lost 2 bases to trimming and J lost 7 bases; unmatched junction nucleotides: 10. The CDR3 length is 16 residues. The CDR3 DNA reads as TGTGCCAGCAGCTTTGACCGGGGACAGGGGGCGAAAGAGCAGTACTTC. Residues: CASSFDRGQGAKEQYF. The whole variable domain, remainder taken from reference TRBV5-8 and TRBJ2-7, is EAGVTQSPTHLIKTRGQQATLRCSPISGHTSVYWYQQALGLGLQFLLWYDEGEERNRGNFPPRFSGRQFPNYSSELNVNALELEDSALYLCASSFDRGQGAKEQYFGPGTRLTVT.

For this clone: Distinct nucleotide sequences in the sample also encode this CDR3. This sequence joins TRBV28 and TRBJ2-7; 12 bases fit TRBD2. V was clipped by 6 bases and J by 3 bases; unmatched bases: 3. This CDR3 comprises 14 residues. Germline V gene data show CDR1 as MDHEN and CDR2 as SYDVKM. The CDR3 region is CASSLTSGSYEQYF. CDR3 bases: TGTGCCAGCAGCCTGACTAGCGGGAGCTACGAGCAGTACTTC.

The DNA for the CDR3 is TGTGCCAGCAGCCCCAAAGCCTCCTATAATAGCAATCAGCCCCAGCATTTT. Translation: CASSPKASYNSNQPQHF. The rearrangement joins TRBV27 to TRBJ1-5; D unresolved. Germline V gives CDR1 MNHEY, CDR2 SMNVEV (reference sequence). The CDR3 contains 17 residues. V was clipped by 6 bases and J by 0 bases, with 18 bases between them.